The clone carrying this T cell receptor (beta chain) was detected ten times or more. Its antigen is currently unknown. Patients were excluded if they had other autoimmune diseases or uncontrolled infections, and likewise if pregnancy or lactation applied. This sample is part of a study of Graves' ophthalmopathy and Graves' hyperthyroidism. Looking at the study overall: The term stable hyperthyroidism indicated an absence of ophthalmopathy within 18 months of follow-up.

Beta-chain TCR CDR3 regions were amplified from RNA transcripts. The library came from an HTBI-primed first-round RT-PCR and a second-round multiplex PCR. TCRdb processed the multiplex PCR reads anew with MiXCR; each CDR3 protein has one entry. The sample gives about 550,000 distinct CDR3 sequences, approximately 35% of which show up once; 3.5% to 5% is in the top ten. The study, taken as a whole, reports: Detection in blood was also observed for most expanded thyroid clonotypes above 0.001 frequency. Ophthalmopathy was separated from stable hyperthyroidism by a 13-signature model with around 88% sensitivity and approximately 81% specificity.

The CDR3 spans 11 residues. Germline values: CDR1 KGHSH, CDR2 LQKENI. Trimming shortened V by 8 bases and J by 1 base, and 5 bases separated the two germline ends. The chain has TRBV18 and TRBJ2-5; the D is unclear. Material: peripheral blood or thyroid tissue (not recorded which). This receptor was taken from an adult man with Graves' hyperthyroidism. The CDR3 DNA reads TGTGCCAGCAGTGGCCAAGAGACCCAGTACTTC. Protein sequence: CASSGQETQYF.